The 31 T cell receptor beta chains below all came from one sample that was sequenced in a study of T-cell memory formation after mild COVID-19 (TCRdb year 2021). Receptor libraries were prepared by 5' RACE. Sequencing was performed on an Illumina NovaSeq 6000. TCRdb passed the public sequencing reads through fastp at Q25 and MiXCR, retaining productive beta sequences. Entries that share a CDR3 protein sequence are merged under the most common genes and DNA. The sample table shows roughly 200,000 distinct CDR3 sequences, and 20% to 25% are seen once. Of the sample, about 21% is held by the ten largest clones. Sequenced material: PBMCs or a T cell subset sorted from them (not recorded which). The receptors shown here come from an adult woman who had mild COVID-19 (a few samples of this study predate the infection). The sample titles of this study are shuffled in the database, so cell type and time point are left out; the donor was told from shared clones.

This clonotype was detected only a few times. The chain couples TRBV5-1 to TRBJ2-1, with D perhaps given as TRBD1 or TRBD2 (5 bases each). Germline CDR1 SGHRS, CDR2 YFSETQ. Between the trimmed V and J ends, which lost 6 bases and 12 bases, there was a span of 28 bases. The CDR3 extends over 16 amino acids. CDR3 nucleotide sequence: TGCGCCAGCAAAGGGGACCACGGCTATTTTGGCCCCGTGCAGTTCTTC. It specifies CASKGDHGYFGPVQFF.

This clonotype was counted only a few times. The CDR3 nucleotides read TGTGCCAGCAGCTTGGACCAGAGCAGTCAGTACTTC. Translated: CASSLDQSSQYF. The rearrangement links TRBV5-6 to TRBJ2-5; D gene uncertain. The CDR3 spans 12 residues. V was cut by 0 bases and J by 11 bases, with 11 bases left in between. Germline V CDR1 and CDR2: SGHDT, YYEEEE.

In its sample, this clonotype was seen a few times. This rearrangement joins TRBV11-2 to TRBJ1-6, with D possibly matching TRBD1 (6 bases). The V and J ends lost 1 base and 4 bases respectively, with 11 bases between them. The germline gives CDR1 SGHAT, CDR2 FQNNGV. The CDR3 totals 16 residues. The CDR3 region is CASSLAGQRYNSPLHF. The CDR3 DNA reads as TGTGCCAGCAGCTTAGCCGGACAGCGTTATAATTCACCCCTCCACTTT.

In this sample, this clonotype turned up a few times. The chain carries TRBV12-3 or TRBV12-4 and TRBJ2-7; TRBD2 aligns across 9 bases. The J segment lost 1 base and the V segment lost 4 bases, leaving 8 bases of the junction unmatched. The CDR3 is 16 amino acids. The CDR3 nucleotides read TGTGCCAGCAGTTCCGCAGCGGGGGGCAATTCCTACGAGCAGTACTTC. Translating gives CASSSAAGGNSYEQYF.

Many counts were recorded for this clonotype. This sequence joins TRBV7-9 and TRBJ2-7, with 8 bases matching TRBD1. The V gene's germline CDR1 is SEHNR and CDR2 FQNEAQ (reference sequence). Trimming cost V 8 bases and J 6 bases; bases outside gene matches: 3. This CDR3 spans 11 amino acids. The CDR3 nucleotides are TGTGCCAGCGGGACAGGTCTCGAGCAGTACTTC. It specifies CASGTGLEQYF.

The gene calls are TRBV30 and TRBJ2-2, with D perhaps matching TRBD1 (6 bases). CDR1 and CDR2 from the germline V gene are GTSNPN and SVGIG (reference sequence). V was pared by 4 bases and J by 1 base, with 19 bases between. This CDR3 has 17 amino acids. CDR3 residues: CAWNPTYPGQNTGELFF. CDR3 DNA: TGTGCCTGGAATCCTACCTATCCGGGACAGAACACCGGGGAGCTGTTTTTT. The variable domain in full, with the rest retrieved from reference TRBV30 and TRBJ2-2, is SQTIHQWPATLVQPVGSPLSLECTVEGTSNPNLYWYRQAAGRGLQLLFYSVGIGQISSEVPQNLSASRPQDRQFILSSKKLLLSDSGFYLCAWNPTYPGQNTGELFFGEGSRLTVL.

V is TRBV5-6 and J is TRBJ2-7; D gene unclear. The germline V and J ends were trimmed by 2 bases and 6 bases, with 9 bases remaining between them. The CDR3 spans 12 residues. Germline loops: CDR1 SGHDT, CDR2 YYEEEE. CDR3 region: CASSLSSAEQYF. The CDR3 DNA is TGTGCCAGCAGCTTAAGTTCCGCCGAGCAGTACTTC.

CDR3 sequence: CSARAGTSGFAQYF. For the CDR3, the DNA is TGCAGTGCTAGAGCCGGGACTAGCGGTTTTGCGCAGTATTTT. The genes are TRBV20-1 and TRBJ2-3; 11 positions match TRBD2. V lost 1 base, J lost 10 bases, and 7 bases stayed unmatched. This CDR3 contains 14 residues. The germline V gene has CDR1 DFQATT and CDR2 SNEGSKA (reference sequence).

A few counts support this clonotype. This chain connects TRBV5-1 to TRBJ2-7, with a tentative D call TRBD2 (6 bases). This CDR3 spans 14 amino acids. With 3 bases removed from V and 5 bases from J, the gap between germline ends came to 15 bases. Per the germline V gene, CDR1 is SGHRS and CDR2 is YFSETQ. The CDR3 DNA sequence: TGCGCCAGCAGCTCGGGAGTGGGTCTGGACGAGCAGTACTTC. It specifies CASSSGVGLDEQYF.

This clonotype was seen only a few times. The J gene is TRBJ2-2, the V gene TRBV7-9; TRBD2 aligns across 10 bases. J lost 0 bases, V lost 4 bases, and 17 bases had no gene match. The germline gives CDR1 SEHNR, CDR2 FQNEAQ (reference sequence). This CDR3 has 21 residues. The CDR3 is CASSSGRTSGIEWANTGELFF. In nucleotides, the CDR3 is TGTGCCAGCAGCTCAGGAAGGACTAGCGGTATCGAGTGGGCGAACACCGGGGAGCTGTTTTTT.

This clonotype came up a few times. This chain joins TRBV5-1 and TRBJ1-1; no reliable D call. Germline V lookup: CDR1 SGHRS, CDR2 YFSETQ. Trimming shortened V by 1 base and J by 0 bases, and 7 bases separated the two germline ends. This CDR3 comprises 14 residues. CDR3 nucleotide sequence: TGCGCCAGCAGCTTGAGTTTCTTGAACACTGAAGCTTTCTTT. Residues: CASSLSFLNTEAFF.

The chain uses TRBV4-1 and TRBJ1-4; weak D call: TRBD1 (5 bases). The V and J ends lost 0 bases and 8 bases respectively, with 16 bases between them. The CDR3 runs to 16 residues. Germline lookup yields CDR1 MGHRA and CDR2 YSYEKL. The CDR3: CASSQEYPGGREKLFF. The CDR3 DNA sequence: TGCGCCAGCAGCCAAGAGTATCCGGGGGGTCGGGAAAAACTGTTTTTT.

The chain combines TRBV7-6 with TRBJ1-1; D call uncertain. The V and J ends lost 6 bases and 4 bases respectively, with 9 bases between them. CDR3 length: 12 residues. Germline loops: CDR1 SGHVS, CDR2 FNYEAQ. CDR3 amino acids: CASSPYGTEAFF. CDR3 in DNA: TGTGCCAGCAGTCCATACGGCACTGAAGCTTTCTTT. Full variable domain (remainder filled in from reference TRBV7-6 and TRBJ1-1): GAGVSQSPRYKVTKRGQDVALRCDPISGHVSLYWYRQALGQGPEFLTYFNYEAQQDKSGLPNDRFSAERPEGSISTLTIQRTEQRDSAMYRCASSPYGTEAFFGQGTRLTVV.

This clonotype was seen more than once but under ten times. The V gene is TRBV6-6, the J gene TRBJ1-2, with D uncertain. The germline CDR1 and CDR2 sequences are MNHNY and SVGAGI (reference sequence). This CDR3 has 13 amino acids. The V gene lost 6 bases and the J gene lost 7 bases, with 15 bases spanning the gap. This CDR3 is CASSPAGASGYTF. The CDR3 DNA is TGTGCCAGCAGCCCCGCGGGCGCATCTGGCTACACCTTC.

This clonotype was seen a handful of times. The rearrangement joins TRBV7-9 to TRBJ1-2; D is undetermined. The CDR3 loop spans 12 amino acids. V lost 3 bases and J lost 0, with 2 bases in between. CDR1 is SEHNR, CDR2 FQNEAQ, per germline (reference sequence). CDR3 amino acids: CASSFPNYGYTF. CDR3 nucleotides: TGTGCCAGCAGCTTCCCTAACTATGGCTACACCTTC. The whole variable domain, filled in from reference TRBV7-9 and TRBJ1-2, reads DTGVSQNPRHKITKRGQNVTFRCDPISEHNRLYWYRQTLGQGPEFLTYFQNEAQLEKSRLLSDRFSAERPKGSFSTLEIQRTEQGDSAMYLCASSFPNYGYTFGSGTRLTVV.

The chain recombines TRBV20-1 with TRBJ2-1; possibly TRBD2 for D (6 bases). Trimming took off 6 bases at V and 0 bases at J, with 21 bases between the two ends. Germline V gene lookup returns CDR1 DFQATT and CDR2 SNEGSKA (reference sequence). This CDR3 spans 17 amino acids. The CDR3 bases are TGCAGTGCGAATTCACTAGCTGCCGTAATCTCCTACAATGAGCAGTTCTTC. Its protein product is CSANSLAAVISYNEQFF.

A few counts support this clonotype. The chain carries TRBV7-2 and TRBJ2-5, with D hard to call. Trimming took 2 bases from V and 1 from J, leaving 11 bases between them. CDR1 SGHTA and CDR2 FQGNSA come from the germline V gene. CDR3 length equals 15 residues. CDR3: CASSLFTGVQETQYF. CDR3 DNA: TGTGCCAGCAGCTTATTTACCGGAGTCCAAGAGACCCAGTACTTC.

The rearrangement links TRBV29-1 to TRBJ2-7; D may match TRBD1 or TRBD2 (5 bases each). Germline V CDR1 and CDR2: SQVTM, ANQGSEA. Trimming removed 7 bases from V and 2 bases from J, with 12 bases in between. The CDR3 has 12 residues. This CDR3 is CSGRDGTYEQYF. The CDR3 region has the DNA TGCAGCGGCCGGGACGGAACCTACGAGCAGTACTTC.

The CDR3 sequence: CASSQEGQGVPYEQYF. The CDR3 coding sequence is TGCGCCAGCAGCCAAGAAGGGCAGGGAGTCCCCTACGAGCAGTACTTC. The chain has TRBV4-1 and TRBJ2-7, with D perhaps being TRBD1 or TRBD2 (5 bases each). The CDR3 runs 16 residues. The germline V gene encodes CDR1 MGHRA and CDR2 YSYEKL. V was trimmed by 0 bases and J by 2 bases, leaving 14 bases between them.

The chain links TRBV9 to TRBJ2-7, with 11 bases matching TRBD1. CDR1 and CDR2 from the germline V gene are SGDLS and YYNGEE. Germline trimming cut 0 bases from V and 6 bases from J; bases unmatched to any gene: 5. The length of the CDR3 is 15 residues. In nucleotides, the CDR3 is TGTGCCAGCAGCGTAGGAGGGACAGGGGGGTCCGAGCAGTACTTC. Protein: CASSVGGTGGSEQYF.

The chain has TRBV6-2 or TRBV6-3 and TRBJ2-3, with 8 bases that match TRBD2. The germline V gene has CDR1 MNHEY and CDR2 SVGEGT. V lost 5 bases and J lost 6; bases outside the gene matches: 7. The CDR3 sequence is 14 residues long. The CDR3: CASSGLATWDTQYF. As DNA, the CDR3 is TGTGCCAGCAGTGGACTAGCTACTTGGGATACGCAGTATTTT.

The genes are TRBV15 and TRBJ2-7, with 7 bases lining up with TRBD1. J was trimmed by 6 bases and V by 5 bases; bases with no gene match: 10. CDR1 and CDR2 from the germline V gene are LNHNV and YYDKDF (reference sequence). The CDR3 is 14 amino acids. CDR3 DNA sequence: TGTGCCACCAGCCATTTACAGGGGAGTGCCGAGCAGTACTTC. Translation gives CATSHLQGSAEQYF.

The rearrangement uses TRBV7-8 and TRBJ2-7; 9 positions match TRBD1. The trim removed 1 base at V and 4 bases at J, leaving 8 bases unmatched. The germline CDR1 and CDR2 sequences are SGHVS and FQNEAQ. This CDR3 has 16 amino acids. CDR3 nucleotide sequence: TGTGCCAGCAGCTTAGGGGCGGGACAGGGAGAGTACGAGCAGTACTTC. It encodes CASSLGAGQGEYEQYF.

This clonotype was seen once. The rearrangement links TRBV24-1 to TRBJ1-1; D is unclear. The CDR3 spans 12 residues. Trimming shortened V by 1 base and J by 5 bases, and 4 bases separated the two germline ends. Germline V CDR1 and CDR2: KGHDR, SFDVKD. The CDR3: CATSDLGTEAFF. CDR3 DNA: TGTGCCACCAGTGATTTAGGAACTGAAGCTTTCTTT.

This chain connects TRBV15 to TRBJ2-2, with 8 positions matching TRBD2. The germline gives CDR1 LNHNV, CDR2 YYDKDF (reference sequence). The CDR3 spans 17 residues. The junction had 9 bases not matched to a gene; V was cut back by 1 base and J by 5 bases. This chain's CDR3 is CATSRGGLAGETGELFF. The CDR3 coding sequence is TGTGCCACCAGCAGAGGAGGTCTAGCGGGTGAAACCGGGGAGCTGTTTTTT.

V gene TRBV19 combines with J gene TRBJ2-7; D is unclear. The V end lost 6 bases, the J end lost 3 bases, and 18 bases lay between the germline ends. This CDR3 comprises 15 residues. CDR1 and CDR2 (germline): LNHDA, SQIVND (reference sequence). CDR3: CASSTSEILSYEQYF. The CDR3 DNA follows: TGTGCCAGTAGCACTTCAGAAATTCTGAGCTACGAGCAGTACTTC.

This clonotype was recorded a few times. The chain combines TRBV15 with TRBJ2-7, with D perhaps TRBD1 (6 bases). This CDR3 has 15 amino acids. V shed 3 bases and J shed 2 bases, with 14 bases lying between them. Per germline, CDR1 LNHNV and CDR2 YYDKDF (reference sequence). The CDR3 loop is CATSRGHLDTYEQYF. CDR3 nucleotide sequence: TGTGCCACCAGCAGGGGACATCTGGATACCTACGAGCAGTACTTC. Together with reference TRBV15 and TRBJ2-7, the CDR3 gives the full variable domain: DAMVIQNPRYQVTQFGKPVTLSCSQTLNHNVMYWYQQKSSQAPKLLFHYYDKDFNNEADTPDNFQSRRPNTSFCFLDIRSPGLGDTAMYLCATSRGHLDTYEQYFGPGTRLTVT.

This clonotype was observed a few times. The chain combines TRBV5-1 with TRBJ2-2; 7 bases are a match to TRBD1. With 0 bases clipped from V and 5 bases from J, the junction kept 16 bases outside the gene matches. The CDR3 is 19 amino acids. CDR1 is SGHRS and CDR2 is YFSETQ in the germline V gene. DNA of the CDR3: TGCGCCAGCAGCTTGGGCTCTATGGACAGGTTCGAGAGTACCGGGGAGCTGTTTTTT. This translates into CASSLGSMDRFESTGELFF.

This clonotype was observed a handful of times. The chain employs TRBV4-1 and TRBJ1-5; 7 positions agree with TRBD1. After removal of 6 bases from V and 5 bases from J, the junction contained 7 bases not matched to a gene. This CDR3 spans 14 amino acids. Germline loops: CDR1 MGHRA, CDR2 YSYEKL. The CDR3 sequence: CASSGSRGYQPQHF. CDR3 coding DNA: TGCGCCAGCAGTGGGAGCAGGGGGTATCAGCCCCAGCATTTT.

This clonotype was seen a handful of times. This chain links TRBV21-1 with TRBJ2-7. TRBV21-1 is flagged as a pseudogene. The CDR3 has 14 amino acids. CDR3 loop: CASSIGVRQPEQYF. The CDR3 DNA reads as TGTGCCAGCAGCATTGGGGTTAGGCAGCCCGAGCAGTACTTC.

This clonotype was picked up a small number of times. V usage is TRBV2 and J usage is TRBJ2-2; tentatively, D is TRBD2 (6 bases). Germline CDR1 reads SNHLY; CDR2 reads FYNNEI. The V gene lost 8 bases and the J gene lost 4 bases, with 14 bases spanning the gap. The CDR3 loop spans 14 amino acids. The CDR3 bases are TGTGCCAGCGCGAGGCGGGGCGGCACCGGGGAGCTGTTTTTT. It yields the protein CASARRGGTGELFF.